The entry below describes one T cell receptor beta chain. The J segment lost 7 bases and the V segment lost 4 bases, leaving 16 bases of the junction unmatched. The CDR3 has 17 residues. Germline V gives CDR1 SGHRS, CDR2 YFSETQ. The sample belongs to a study of control samples from healthy donors and cancer patients. Repertoires were generated with immunoSEQ multiplex PCR, while TCRdb's copy carries only in-frame clones and drops some. The sample lists about 54,000 clones, approximately 95% occurring once. What was sequenced was blood. This clonotype was obtained from a woman in her twenties or thirties in good health. The rearrangement joins TRBV5-1 to TRBJ1-2; the match to TRBD1 covers 10 bases. The DNA for the CDR3 is TGCGCCAGCAGCCCCACCCCGGCCGGACAGGGGGTGTCTGGCTACACCTTC. Its protein product is CASSPTPAGQGVSGYTF.